Each of the 17 T cell receptor beta chains below was sequenced from the same sample in a study of blood T cells in healthy people across ages. Primers used in a second PCR of about 6 to 11 cycles were a sample-barcoded 5' primer and a J-beta primer mix. From the 5' RACE reads, TCRdb called clonotypes with MiXCR, one entry per CDR3 protein. The table includes roughly 930,000 distinct CDR3 sequences, roughly 50% detected once. Sequences were obtained from blood. Receptors were obtained from a man aged 25-45 years in good health.

The chain employs TRBV5-1 and TRBJ2-3, with 13 bases that match TRBD2. CDR1 and CDR2 (germline): SGHRS, YFSETQ. CDR3 length: 17 amino acids. V trimming: 4 bases; J trimming: 1 base; junction bases outside the gene matches: 6. CDR3 residues: CASSPLGTSGGTDTQYF. DNA of the CDR3: TGCGCCAGCAGCCCCCTAGGGACTAGCGGGGGCACAGATACGCAGTATTTT. The complete variable domain, with remaining parts taken from reference TRBV5-1 and TRBJ2-3, reads KAGVTQTPRYLIKTRGQQVTLSCSPISGHRSVSWYQQTPGQGLQFLFEYFSETQRNKGNFPGRFSGRQFSNSRSEMNVSTLELGDSALYLCASSPLGTSGGTDTQYFGPGTRLTVL.

This clonotype was detected a few times. The chain carries TRBV2 and TRBJ1-5; 11 nucleotides agree with TRBD1. From germline, CDR1 is SNHLY and CDR2 FYNNEI. V lost 5 bases and J lost 6; bases outside the gene matches: 12. The CDR3 runs to 17 residues. CDR3 DNA sequence: TGTGCCAGCAGTCGGACAGGGGGCGTTTCAATGGGTCAGCCCCAGCATTTT. Its protein product is CASSRTGGVSMGQPQHF.

This chain uses TRBV6-4 with TRBJ2-5; 12 bases line up with TRBD1. Unmatched junction bases numbered 7, after V lost 6 bases and J lost 8 bases. CDR3 length: 14 residues. Per germline, CDR1 MRHNA and CDR2 SNTAGT. CDR3 DNA: TGTGCCAGCAGCCCGGGACAGGGGGCGCAAACCCAGTACTTC. Protein sequence: CASSPGQGAQTQYF.

The CDR3 protein is CASFRDRSTTEQFF. CDR3 sequence (DNA): TGTGCCAGCTTCCGGGACAGGAGTACAACTGAGCAGTTCTTC. This chain joins TRBV6-4 and TRBJ2-1; 8 nucleotides match TRBD1. Germline-derived CDR1 and CDR2 are MRHNA and SNTAGT. The CDR3 length is 14 residues. The ends lost 8 bases at V and 9 bases at J; junction bases unmatched: 12.

The chain uses TRBV20-1 and TRBJ2-1; no clear D gene. There are 12 residues in the CDR3. Per germline, CDR1 DFQATT and CDR2 SNEGSKA (reference sequence). The V and J ends lost 4 bases and 7 bases respectively, with 11 bases between them. Here the CDR3 reads CSATGPGNEQFF. The CDR3 coding sequence is TGCAGTGCTACCGGGCCTGGGAATGAGCAGTTCTTC.

V is TRBV28 and J is TRBJ1-1; perhaps TRBD1 as D (5 bases). CDR1 is MDHEN, CDR2 SYDVKM, per germline. This CDR3 is built from 14 residues. Trimming stripped 3 bases from V and 7 bases from J, with 15 bases between. CDR3 amino acids: CASSFVGARDEAFF. The CDR3 DNA reads TGTGCCAGCAGTTTCGTCGGGGCCAGGGATGAAGCTTTCTTT.

This clonotype was found a few times. This chain connects TRBV6-4 to TRBJ2-1; 9 bases match TRBD2. Germline V gene data show CDR1 as MRHNA and CDR2 as SNTAGT. The CDR3 is 13 amino acids. V was pared by 5 bases and J by 9 bases, with 5 bases of the junction left unmatched. DNA for the CDR3: TGTGCCAGCAGTATTAGCGGGGGATTTGAGCAGTTCTTC. It translates to CASSISGGFEQFF.

The J gene is TRBJ2-3, the V gene TRBV27; D is unresolved. Germline loops: CDR1 MNHEY, CDR2 SMNVEV (reference sequence). CDR3 size: 14 residues. Trimming cost V 4 bases and J 2 bases, with 10 bases left between them. The CDR3 is CASSSDWATDTQYF. DNA of the CDR3: TGTGCCAGCAGTTCCGACTGGGCCACAGATACGCAGTATTTT.

The genes are TRBV20-1 and TRBJ2-7; 10 nucleotides agree with TRBD1. Germline trimming cut 5 bases from V and 6 bases from J; bases unmatched to any gene: 7. The CDR3 sequence is 13 residues long. Germline values: CDR1 DFQATT, CDR2 SNEGSKA (reference sequence). The CDR3 loop reads CSAGTGVQGEQYF. CDR3 coding DNA: TGCAGTGCTGGGACAGGGGTTCAGGGCGAGCAGTACTTC.

The chain carries TRBV5-6 and TRBJ2-1; D might be TRBD2 (6 bases). The germline CDR1 and CDR2 sequences are SGHDT and YYEEEE. CDR3 length: 16 amino acids. V was trimmed by 4 bases and J by 2 bases, leaving 16 bases between them. CDR3: CASSPFSGGTYNEQFF. CDR3 nucleotides: TGTGCCAGCAGCCCATTTTCCGGGGGAACCTACAATGAGCAGTTCTTC. The full variable domain, rest sourced from reference TRBV5-6 and TRBJ2-1, is DAGVTQSPTHLIKTRGQQVTLRCSPKSGHDTVSWYQQALGQGPQFIFQYYEEEERQRGNFPDRFSGHQFPNYSSELNVNALLLGDSALYLCASSPFSGGTYNEQFFGPGTRLTVL.

The sample holds a few counts of this clonotype. The chain couples TRBV29-1 to TRBJ1-4; D possibly corresponds to TRBD1 (5 bases). CDR1 is SQVTM, CDR2 ANQGSEA, per germline. Trimming took 2 bases from V and 3 from J, leaving 10 bases between them. CDR3 length: 14 amino acids. This CDR3 reads CSVELGEANEKLFF. In DNA form, the CDR3 reads TGCAGCGTTGAACTGGGGGAGGCTAATGAAAAACTGTTTTTT.

J is TRBJ2-1 and V is TRBV4-1, with D hard to call. Germline V gene lookup returns CDR1 MGHRA and CDR2 YSYEKL. The CDR3 contains 15 residues. V was cut by 2 bases and J by 5 bases, with 13 bases left in between. The CDR3 loop reads CASSQPGQIDNEQFF. In nucleotides, the CDR3 is TGCGCCAGCAGCCAACCCGGTCAGATCGACAATGAGCAGTTCTTC.

The rearrangement uses TRBV27 and TRBJ2-3, with D possibly being TRBD1 or TRBD2 (6 bases each). V gave up 0 bases and J gave up 4 bases, with 14 bases separating them. This CDR3 has 16 amino acids. The germline V gene encodes CDR1 MNHEY and CDR2 SMNVEV (reference sequence). CDR3 protein: CASSLSPGASADTQYF. CDR3 bases: TGTGCCAGCAGTTTATCGCCAGGGGCTAGCGCAGATACGCAGTATTTT.

This clonotype was observed a handful of times. CDR3 sequence: CASSSRQGALNTEAFF. CDR3 bases: TGTGCCAGCAGCTCCCGACAGGGGGCTTTGAACACTGAAGCTTTCTTT. V is TRBV5-5 and J is TRBJ1-1, with TRBD1 matching over 10 bases. Germline CDR1 and CDR2: SGHKS and YYEKEE (reference sequence). V trimming: 3 bases; J trimming: 0 bases; junction bases outside the gene matches: 5. This CDR3 comprises 16 residues.

Turning to this clonotype: This may stem from a read error, because a much larger clone lies one nucleotide away. The chain employs TRBV21-1 and TRBJ2-4; the table's D gene call, TRBD1, was not cross checked with the DNA. TRBV21-1 counts as a pseudogene. The CDR3 is 13 amino acids. The CDR3 here is CASSKTQENIQYF. CDR3 sequence (DNA): TGTGCCAGCAGCAAGACACAGGAAAACATTCAGTACTTC.

The chain uses TRBV20-1 and TRBJ2-5; 10 bases fit TRBD2. Trimming at V came to 4 bases and at J to 5 bases, leaving 10 bases not matched to a gene. This CDR3 is built from 15 residues. Per the germline V gene, CDR1 is DFQATT and CDR2 is SNEGSKA (reference sequence). CDR3 bases: TGCAGTGCTACCCTCCTAGCGGGGGTAGGGGAGACCCAGTACTTC. This sequence encodes CSATLLAGVGETQYF.

The V gene is TRBV28, the J gene TRBJ2-5, with a weak D call TRBD2 (6 bases). CDR3 length equals 14 residues. Germline V lookup: CDR1 MDHEN, CDR2 SYDVKM. Trimming removed 6 bases at V and 5 bases at J, with 16 bases between. The CDR3 sequence is CASSPRELFETQYF. DNA for the CDR3: TGTGCCAGCAGCCCCCGGGAGCTATTCGAGACCCAGTACTTC.